This passage covers 27 T cell receptor beta chains from one sample sequenced in a study of CD8 T cells in Susac syndrome. The RNA input was about 0.5 to 1 ug, and it was reverse transcribed with random hexamers. A single record per CDR3 protein comes from TCRdb applying MiXCR to the immunoSEQ multiplex PCR reads. This table has under 80,000 distinct CDR3 sequences, roughly 91% appearing once. Specimen: CD4+ T cells from PBMCs. The receptors were gathered from a human donor with Susac syndrome.

The J gene is TRBJ2-1, the V gene TRBV5-4, with 13 bases matching TRBD2. The CDR3 runs 16 residues. J was trimmed by 7 bases and V by 5 bases; bases with no gene match: 9. Germline CDR1 is SGHNT and CDR2 is YYREEE (reference sequence). The CDR3 nucleotides are TGTGCCAGCAGGAAACTAGCGGGGGGGCCACAAAATGAGCAGTTCTTC. Protein product: CASRKLAGGPQNEQFF. The full variable domain, completed using reference TRBV5-4 and TRBJ2-1, is ETGVTQSPTHLIKTRGQQVTLRCSSQSGHNTVSWYQQALGQGPQFIFQYYREEENGRGNFPPRFSGLQFPNYSSELNVNALELDDSALYLCASRKLAGGPQNEQFFGPGTRLTVL.

With respect to this clonotype: One end of the junction varies from germline; a read error may be responsible. The chain joins TRBV7-9 to TRBJ1-2; unclear D gene. From germline, CDR1 is SEHNR and CDR2 FQNEAQ (reference sequence). The CDR3 has 15 residues. The DNA of the CDR3 is TGTGCCGGCAGCTCCCAGGTCGGAGGATCGTTTGGCTACACCTTC. Protein: CAGSSQVGGSFGYTF.

The chain couples TRBV7-9 to TRBJ2-4; 8 bases line up with TRBD2. The CDR3 is 13 residues long. Germline lookup yields CDR1 SEHNR and CDR2 FQNEAQ (reference sequence). V lost 7 bases, J lost 7 bases, and 6 bases stayed unmatched. CDR3: CASTPAGVNIQYF. DNA of the CDR3: TGTGCCAGCACCCCAGCGGGAGTTAACATTCAGTACTTC.

The V call is TRBV6-2 or TRBV6-3, the J call TRBJ2-5, with TRBD2 matching 7 bases. Germline CDR1 MNHEY, CDR2 SVGEGT. The CDR3 loop spans 15 amino acids. V dropped 4 bases and J dropped 4; count of bases not matched to a gene: 9. The CDR3 nucleotides read TGTGCCAGCAGTTCGTCTCGCGGGAGTCGAGAGACCCAGTACTTC. Translation gives CASSSSRGSRETQYF.

V and J are TRBV27 and TRBJ1-2, with 7 bases identical to TRBD1. Trimming took 6 bases from V and 5 from J; bases not matched to a gene: 6. The CDR3 covers 13 residues. Germline-derived CDR1 and CDR2 are MNHEY and SMNVEV (reference sequence). The CDR3 nucleotides read TGTGCCAGCAGCTACAGGGGTCATTATGGCTACACCTTC. It codes for CASSYRGHYGYTF.

This clonotype was seen only once. The J gene is TRBJ2-7, the V gene TRBV30; D may be TRBD1 or TRBD2 (5 bases each). Germline V lookup: CDR1 GTSNPN, CDR2 SVGIG (reference sequence). This CDR3 is built from 13 residues. Trimming shortened V by 0 bases and J by 12 bases, and 18 bases separated the two germline ends. The CDR3 nucleotides are TGTGCCTGGAGTGTTGGGTCGGGACGTCGTCTGTACTTC. Its translation: CAWSVGSGRRLYF.

V usage is TRBV20-1 and J usage is TRBJ2-7; D is possibly TRBD2 (6 bases). The CDR3 is 15 residues long. Germline CDR1 reads DFQATT; CDR2 reads SNEGSKA (reference sequence). Trimming removed 7 bases at V and 6 bases at J, with 25 bases between. In DNA, the CDR3 is TGCAGTGGGGGCCTGCGGGGAAGAGGGATAAGCGAGCAGTACTTC. Translating it yields CSGGLRGRGISEQYF.

The table lists this clonotype with a count of one. The chain carries TRBV7-3 and TRBJ2-7; D ambiguous. This CDR3 comprises 15 residues. Per the germline V gene, CDR1 is SGHTA and CDR2 is FQGTGA. V lost 5 bases and J lost 4, with 18 bases in between. The CDR3 DNA follows: TGTGCCAGCAGCAGCCCCTGGGCCATCATATACGAGCAGTACTTC. Amino acids: CASSSPWAIIYEQYF.

The V and J genes are TRBV3-1 and TRBJ1-2; no clear D gene. The CDR3 runs 13 residues. Germline V gives CDR1 LGHDT, CDR2 YNNKEL (reference sequence). The V and J ends lost 3 bases and 8 bases respectively, with 13 bases between them. The DNA of the CDR3 is TGTGCCAGCAGCCACCTAAGAGTGCAAGGCTACACCTTC. It is translated as CASSHLRVQGYTF.

The genes are TRBV6-1 and TRBJ2-1, with D possibly TRBD2 on 6 matching bases. This CDR3 comprises 13 residues. Germline lookup yields CDR1 MNHNS and CDR2 SASEGT. V lost 6 bases, J lost 9 bases, and 15 bases lay in between. DNA for the CDR3: TGTGCCAGCAGCCGAAGGAGGGATTCTGAGCAGTTCTTC. Its protein product is CASSRRRDSEQFF.

The chain joins TRBV14 to TRBJ2-3, with 7 bases aligning to TRBD2. There are 16 residues in the CDR3. The V and J ends lost 4 bases and 5 bases, in that order; junction bases with no gene match: 12. From germline, CDR1 is SGHDN and CDR2 FVKESK. This CDR3 reads CASSRLRAGPQDTQYF. The CDR3 coding sequence is TGTGCCAGCAGCCGGCTCCGAGCGGGGCCTCAAGATACGCAGTATTTT.

The chain is built from TRBV29-1 and TRBJ1-1; D is ambiguous. Looked up from germline, CDR1 is SQVTM and CDR2 is ANQGSEA. This CDR3 is 13 amino acids long. The germline V and J ends were trimmed by 8 bases and 10 bases, with 23 bases remaining between them. The chain's CDR3 is CSPTKQSTGVAFF. The DNA for the CDR3 is TGCAGCCCTACCAAGCAGTCTACGGGTGTAGCTTTCTTT.

As for this clonotype: A read error may produce the germline difference seen at one junction end. The CDR3 here is CSARDLGARSGNTIYF. As DNA, the CDR3 is TGCAGTGCTAGAGATCTCGGCGCCCGCTCTGGGAACACCATATATTTT. The chain combines TRBV20-1 with TRBJ1-3, with D hard to call. Looked up from germline, CDR1 is DFQATT and CDR2 is SNEGSKA (reference sequence). The CDR3 totals 16 residues.

The chain employs TRBV7-9 and TRBJ2-4, with TRBD1 matching over 8 bases. The CDR3 sequence is 16 residues long. Germline assignment: CDR1 SEHNR and CDR2 FQNEAQ (reference sequence). The V segment lost 0 bases and the J segment 5 bases; nucleotides outside the gene matches: 6. CDR3 nucleotides: TGTGCCAGCAGCTTAGCGAGTGGACAGGGTCAAAACATTCAGTACTTC. It encodes CASSLASGQGQNIQYF. The full variable domain, with the rest looked up from reference TRBV7-9 and TRBJ2-4, is DTGVSQNPRHKITKRGQNVTFRCDPISEHNRLYWYRQTLGQGPEFLTYFQNEAQLEKSRLLSDRFSAERPKGSFSTLEIQRTEQGDSAMYLCASSLASGQGQNIQYFGAGTRLSVL.

The V call is TRBV18, the J call TRBJ1-2; unclear D gene. This CDR3 has 14 amino acids. CDR1 and CDR2 (germline): KGHSH, LQKENI. V dropped 0 bases and J dropped 8 bases, with 13 bases sitting between them. The CDR3 DNA reads TGTGCCAGCTCACCACCGGGCCAACCCGGCGGCTACACCTTC. It encodes CASSPPGQPGGYTF.

This clonotype was detected only once. The chain recombines TRBV12-3 or TRBV12-4 with TRBJ1-6; D is undetermined. V lost 3 bases and J 7 bases, leaving 7 bases between the germline ends. This CDR3 is 13 amino acids long. CDR3: CASSLHSNSPLHF. CDR3 DNA sequence: TGTGCCAGCAGTTTGCACAGCAATTCACCCCTCCACTTT.

The chain has TRBV6-2 or TRBV6-3 and TRBJ2-7, with D tentatively TRBD1 (5 bases). V was cut by 7 bases and J by 2 bases, with 15 bases left in between. Per germline, CDR1 MNHEY and CDR2 SVGEGT. CDR3 size: 14 residues. The CDR3 coding sequence is TGTGCCAGCACCGACCCAGGGCTAGCCTACGAGCAGTACTTC. Amino acids: CASTDPGLAYEQYF.

The gene calls are TRBV3-1 and TRBJ2-1; 13 bases agree with TRBD2. CDR1 and CDR2 (germline): LGHDT, YNNKEL (reference sequence). J lost 6 bases, V lost 3 bases, and 2 bases had no gene match. CDR3 size: 15 residues. Here the CDR3 reads CASSQRLAGGNEQFF. For the CDR3, the DNA is TGTGCCAGCAGCCAGCGACTAGCGGGAGGCAATGAGCAGTTCTTC.

This sequence joins TRBV30 and TRBJ2-7; maybe TRBD2 (6 bases). V was clipped by 4 bases and J by 0 bases, with 7 bases between them. The CDR3 covers 12 residues. CDR1 is GTSNPN, CDR2 SVGIG, per germline (reference sequence). In DNA form, the CDR3 reads TGTGCCTGGATGGGGGGCTCCTACGAGCAGTACTTC. It yields the protein CAWMGGSYEQYF.

This chain links TRBV28 with TRBJ1-2, with a tentative D call TRBD1 (6 bases). Trimming shortened V by 6 bases and J by 8 bases, and 16 bases separated the two germline ends. This CDR3 spans 13 amino acids. CDR1 and CDR2 (germline): MDHEN, SYDVKM. In nucleotides, the CDR3 is TGTGCCAGCAGGTCCGGGACAACGGGAGGCTACACCTTC. This sequence encodes CASRSGTTGGYTF.

The chain is built from TRBV6-6 and TRBJ2-7, with D tentatively TRBD1 (6 bases). Trimming removed 0 bases at V and 0 bases at J, with 12 bases between. Germline V gives CDR1 MNHNY, CDR2 SVGAGI (reference sequence). CDR3 size: 16 residues. The CDR3 loop reads CASSYSGQGSSYEQYF. As DNA, the CDR3 is TGTGCCAGCAGTTACTCCGGCCAGGGGAGCTCCTACGAGCAGTACTTC.

The V gene is TRBV21-1, the J gene TRBJ2-7; TRBD1 reflects the table's D call only, with no check against the DNA. TRBV21-1 is an annotated pseudogene. The CDR3 sequence is 12 residues long. The CDR3 protein is CASRGGDYEQYF. DNA for the CDR3: TGTGCCAGCCGCGGGGGGGACTACGAGCAGTACTTC.

The chain carries TRBV2 and TRBJ2-7; D is possibly TRBD1 (6 bases). CDR1 is SNHLY and CDR2 is FYNNEI in the germline V gene. The CDR3 loop spans 14 amino acids. V lost 8 bases and J 1 base, leaving 15 bases between the germline ends. Written as DNA, the CDR3 is TGTGCCAGCCGGAGAGACAGGAGTTCCTACGAGCAGTACTTC. Its translation is CASRRDRSSYEQYF.

The chain couples TRBV2 to TRBJ1-1; no definite D call. Trimming took off 2 bases at V and 2 bases at J, with 6 bases between the two ends. Germline CDR1 is SNHLY and CDR2 is FYNNEI. The CDR3 loop spans 13 amino acids. CDR3 residues: CASSEQDNTEAFF. The DNA of the CDR3 is TGTGCCAGCAGTGAACAGGACAACACTGAAGCTTTCTTT.

The V and J genes are TRBV6-8 and TRBJ2-7; the match to TRBD2 covers 7 bases. CDR1 and CDR2 from the germline V gene are MNHGY and SAAAGT. With 0 bases clipped from V and 5 bases from J, the junction kept 13 bases outside the gene matches. The CDR3 totals 17 residues. This chain's CDR3 is CASSYSISGGRPDEQYF. Written as DNA, the CDR3 is TGTGCCAGCAGTTACTCGATTTCTGGCGGGAGACCCGACGAGCAGTACTTC.

V and J are TRBV29-1 and TRBJ1-1; maybe TRBD1 (5 bases). CDR3 length equals 13 residues. Per the germline V gene, CDR1 is SQVTM and CDR2 is ANQGSEA. Trimming pared 3 bases from V and 1 base from J, leaving 9 bases between. For the CDR3, the DNA is TGCAGCGTTGAGGACACAACGAACACTGAAGCTTTCTTT. It specifies CSVEDTTNTEAFF.

The V gene is TRBV7-6, the J gene TRBJ2-1, with D tentatively TRBD1 (6 bases). From germline, CDR1 is SGHVS and CDR2 FNYEAQ. V was pared by 9 bases and J by 9 bases, with 24 bases between. The CDR3 contains 15 residues. In DNA, the CDR3 is TGTGCCAGTACACCCCGACCCCAAACACAGGGTGAGCAGTTCTTC. Protein product: CASTPRPQTQGEQFF.